These 5 T cell receptor beta chains originate from one sample sequenced in a study of identical twins (dated by TCRdb to about 2016). Libraries came from 5' RACE. Sequenced using an Illumina HiSeq 2000. TCRdb itself trimmed the public reads at Q25 with fastp, ran MiXCR and retained productive beta chains. Entries are consolidated by CDR3 protein sequence, retaining the most common genes and DNA. A total of under 250,000 distinct CDR3 sequences appear in this sample, around 9.6% of them only once. 5% to 6% of the sample comes from the top ten. Sequencing was done on a sample of memory (CD45RO+) T cells sorted from blood. Interpreted using the paper, the cell subset or site label stands for: CD45RO+ enriched T cells. These receptors came from a woman younger than 30 in good health.

The chain employs TRBV12-3 or TRBV12-4 and TRBJ1-1; D gene ambiguous. V gave up 2 bases and J gave up 7 bases, with 11 bases separating them. This CDR3 is 13 amino acids long. CDR3 loop: CASSLRKRGEAFF. The CDR3 DNA reads TGTGCCAGCAGTTTAAGAAAGCGGGGTGAAGCTTTCTTT.

The CDR3 nucleotides are TGTGCCAGCAGCTTAATCGAGGGAGGCAATTCACCCCTCCACTTT. Protein product: CASSLIEGGNSPLHF. The chain joins TRBV7-2 to TRBJ1-6; no firm D call. The CDR3 contains 15 residues. CDR1 and CDR2 from the germline V gene are SGHTA and FQGNSA. Trimming took off 2 bases at V and 7 bases at J, with 12 bases between the two ends.

V usage is TRBV9 and J usage is TRBJ2-1; 8 positions match TRBD1. The CDR3 loop spans 14 amino acids. V lost 3 bases to trimming and J lost 5 bases; unmatched junction nucleotides: 4. Germline V CDR1 and CDR2: SGDLS, YYNGEE. CDR3 region: CASSGWTGHNEQFF. Here the CDR3 DNA reads TGTGCCAGCAGCGGATGGACAGGGCACAATGAGCAGTTCTTC.

The chain employs TRBV9 and TRBJ1-2; possible D gene TRBD1, 6 bases. Trimming pared 2 bases from V and 0 bases from J, leaving 8 bases between. CDR3 length: 14 amino acids. The V gene's germline CDR1 is SGDLS and CDR2 YYNGEE. The CDR3 here is CASSVGGTNYGYTF. The CDR3 DNA follows: TGTGCCAGCAGCGTTGGGGGCACTAACTATGGCTACACCTTC.

This clonotype has more than one count but fewer than ten. The conserved phenylalanine or tryptophan normally closing the CDR3 is absent here, so this likely arose from a read error. The DNA is left out, because the CDR3 cannot be placed on it with certainty; the CDR3 is given as TCRdb lists it. The chain uses TRBV28 and TRBJ2-1; the DNA was not used to check the table's D call, TRBD2. In germline, CDR1 is MDHEN, CDR2 SYDVKM. The CDR3 is 11 residues long, ends included. This chain's CDR3 is CASRGGGPLKV.